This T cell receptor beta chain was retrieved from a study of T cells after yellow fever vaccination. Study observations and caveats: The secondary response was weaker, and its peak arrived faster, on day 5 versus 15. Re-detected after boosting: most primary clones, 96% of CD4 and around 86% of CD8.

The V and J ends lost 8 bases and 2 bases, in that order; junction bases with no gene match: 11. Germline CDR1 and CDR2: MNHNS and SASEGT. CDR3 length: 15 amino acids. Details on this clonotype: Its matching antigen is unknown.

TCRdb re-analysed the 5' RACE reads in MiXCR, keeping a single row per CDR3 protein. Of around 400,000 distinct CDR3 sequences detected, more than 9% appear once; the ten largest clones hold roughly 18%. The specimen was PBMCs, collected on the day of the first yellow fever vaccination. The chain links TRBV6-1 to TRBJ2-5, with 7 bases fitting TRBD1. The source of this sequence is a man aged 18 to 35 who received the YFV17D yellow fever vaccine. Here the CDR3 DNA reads TGTGCCAGCTCTAAGGGGACAGTAAGTCAAGAGACCCAGTACTTC. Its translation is CASSKGTVSQETQYF.